Reported below is one T cell receptor (beta chain). This entry comes from a study of cytomegalovirus exposure and HLA in healthy donors. Vbeta (60) and Jbeta (13) primers were used in the PCR. Sequenced by immunoSEQ multiplex PCR; TCRdb stores in-frame clones only, minus some. The data show roughly 67,000 clones, approximately 78% seen once. In germline, CDR1 is SGHTA, CDR2 FQGNSA. This CDR3 region has 13 residues. Trimming shortened V by 1 base and J by 7 bases, and 10 bases separated the two germline ends. Sequencing used PBMCs. The clonotype comes from a woman younger than 45 in good health and CMV-seronegative. This rearrangement joins TRBV7-2 to TRBJ1-1, with a tentative D call TRBD1 (5 bases). Written as DNA, the CDR3 is TGTGCCAGCAGCTTAGTGGGGGGGGATGAAGCTTTCTTT. It codes for CASSLVGGDEAFF.